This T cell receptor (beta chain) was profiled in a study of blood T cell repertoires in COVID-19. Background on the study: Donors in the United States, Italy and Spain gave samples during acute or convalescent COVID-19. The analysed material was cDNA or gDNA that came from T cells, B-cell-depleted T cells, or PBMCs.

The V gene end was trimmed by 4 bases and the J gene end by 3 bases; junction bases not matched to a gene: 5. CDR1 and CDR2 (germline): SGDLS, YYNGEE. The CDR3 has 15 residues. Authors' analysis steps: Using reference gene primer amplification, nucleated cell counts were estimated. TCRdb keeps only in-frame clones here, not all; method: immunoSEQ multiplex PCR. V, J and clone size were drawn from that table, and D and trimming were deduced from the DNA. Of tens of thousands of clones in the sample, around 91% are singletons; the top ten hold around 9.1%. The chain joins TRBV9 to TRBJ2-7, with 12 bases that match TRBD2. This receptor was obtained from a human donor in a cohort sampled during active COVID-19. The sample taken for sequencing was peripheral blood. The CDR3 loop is CASSPTSGGLYEQYF. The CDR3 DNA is TGTGCCAGCAGCCCTACTAGCGGGGGGCTCTACGAGCAGTACTTC. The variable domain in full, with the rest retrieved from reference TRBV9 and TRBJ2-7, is DSGVTQTPKHLITATGQRVTLRCSPRSGDLSVYWYQQSLDQGLQFLIQYYNGEERAKGNILERFSAQQFPDLHSELNLSSLELGDSALYFCASSPTSGGLYEQYFGPGTRLTVT.